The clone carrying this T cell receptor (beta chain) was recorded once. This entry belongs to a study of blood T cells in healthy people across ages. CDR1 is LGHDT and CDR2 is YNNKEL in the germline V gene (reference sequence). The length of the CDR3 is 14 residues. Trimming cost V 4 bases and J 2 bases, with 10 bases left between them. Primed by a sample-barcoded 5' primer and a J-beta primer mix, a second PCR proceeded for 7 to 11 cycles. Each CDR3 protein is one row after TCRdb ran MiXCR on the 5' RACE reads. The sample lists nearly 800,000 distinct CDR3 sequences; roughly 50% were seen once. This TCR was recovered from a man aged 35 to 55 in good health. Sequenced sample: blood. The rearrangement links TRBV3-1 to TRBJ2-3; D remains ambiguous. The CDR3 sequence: CASSPRSYTDTQYF. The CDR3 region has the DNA TGTGCCAGCAGCCCCCGGTCCTACACAGATACGCAGTATTTT.